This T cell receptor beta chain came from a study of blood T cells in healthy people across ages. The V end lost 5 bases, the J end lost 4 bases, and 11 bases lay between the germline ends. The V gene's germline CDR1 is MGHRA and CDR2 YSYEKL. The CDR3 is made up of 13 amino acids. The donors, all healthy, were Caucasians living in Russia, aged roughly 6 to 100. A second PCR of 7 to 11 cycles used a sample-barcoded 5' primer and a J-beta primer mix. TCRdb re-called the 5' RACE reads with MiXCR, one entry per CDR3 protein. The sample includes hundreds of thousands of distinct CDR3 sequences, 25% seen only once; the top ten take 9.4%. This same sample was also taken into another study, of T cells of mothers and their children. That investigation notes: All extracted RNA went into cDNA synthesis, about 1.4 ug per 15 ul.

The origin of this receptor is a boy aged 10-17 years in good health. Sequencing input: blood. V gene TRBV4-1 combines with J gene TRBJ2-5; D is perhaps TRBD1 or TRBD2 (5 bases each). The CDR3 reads CASSGTPGETQYF. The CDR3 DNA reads TGCGCCAGCAGCGGGACCCCGGGAGAGACCCAGTACTTC.